Below, 27 T cell receptor beta chains from the same sample are listed, as sequenced in a study of vaccination effects on CD4 cells after COVID-19. The antigens of these receptors remain unknown. Expansion with viral peptide pools was applied to antigen-specific CD4+ T cells by the ViraFEST assay prior to sequencing. Culturing for roughly 10 days preceded CD4+ T cell isolation. Participants were vaccinated with two doses of either the BNT162b2 or mRNA-1273 vaccine. Assay: immunoSEQ multiplex PCR; the TCRdb copy retains only in-frame clones and omits some. The sample carries some 30,000 clones, roughly four fifths recorded once. The source material was CD4+ T cells from PBMCs cultured with HCoV-229E spike peptides, sampled after COVID-19 vaccination. Receptors were obtained from a human donor who received a COVID-19 vaccine.

This chain connects TRBV4-1 to TRBJ2-5, with no clear D. CDR3 length: 16 amino acids. V was cut by 3 bases and J by 1 base, with 15 bases left in between. Germline V gives CDR1 MGHRA, CDR2 YSYEKL. CDR3 loop: CASSHGWLGPQETQYF. The CDR3 DNA follows: TGCGCCAGCAGCCATGGATGGCTTGGCCCCCAAGAGACCCAGTACTTC.

J is TRBJ2-1 and V is TRBV5-1, with TRBD2 matching 11 bases. J lost 9 bases, V lost 1 base, and 9 bases had no gene match. Per germline, CDR1 SGHRS and CDR2 YFSETQ. This CDR3 has 16 amino acids. The chain's CDR3 is CASSLTSGGRTSEQFF. In DNA form, the CDR3 reads TGCGCCAGCAGCTTGACTAGCGGGGGACGTACAAGTGAGCAGTTCTTC. The variable domain in full, completed from reference TRBV5-1 and TRBJ2-1, reads KAGVTQTPRYLIKTRGQQVTLSCSPISGHRSVSWYQQTPGQGLQFLFEYFSETQRNKGNFPGRFSGRQFSNSRSEMNVSTLELGDSALYLCASSLTSGGRTSEQFFGPGTRLTVL.

The genes are TRBV9 and TRBJ2-2, with 10 nucleotides matching TRBD1. V lost 0 bases and J lost 4; bases outside the gene matches: 0. The CDR3 runs to 15 residues. CDR1 is SGDLS, CDR2 YYNGEE, per germline. CDR3 amino acids: CASSVGTGGTGELFF. The CDR3 nucleotides are TGTGCCAGCAGCGTAGGGACAGGGGGCACCGGGGAGCTGTTTTTT.

This clone has only one observation. V usage is TRBV11-3 and J usage is TRBJ2-3; 7 nucleotides agree with TRBD1. The CDR3 contains 15 residues. Losses at the gene ends were 5 bases for V and 8 bases for J; bases not matched to a gene: 13. Germline V CDR1 and CDR2: SGHNT, YENEEA. The CDR3: CASSLGTGDRGTQYF. The CDR3 bases are TGTGCCAGCAGCCTAGGAACAGGGGATCGCGGTACGCAGTATTTT.

CDR3 in amino acids: CASSQDAGGEDQQQFF. CDR3 coding DNA: TGTGCCAGCAGCCAAGACGCGGGGGGGGAGGATCAGCAGCAGTTCTTC. The genes are TRBV14 and TRBJ2-1; 9 bases fit TRBD2. This CDR3 region has 16 residues. J gave up 11 bases and V 0 bases, and 11 bases lay outside the gene matches. CDR1 SGHDN and CDR2 FVKESK come from the germline V gene.

J is TRBJ1-1 and V is TRBV11-3; no firm D call. V was shortened by 5 bases and J by 1 base, with 20 bases between the two germline ends. CDR3 size: 17 residues. The germline gives CDR1 SGHNT, CDR2 YENEEA. CDR3 in amino acids: CASSPRAWEGKNTEAFF. The DNA for the CDR3 is TGTGCCAGCAGCCCCCGGGCCTGGGAGGGAAAGAACACTGAAGCTTTCTTT.

The chain combines TRBV3-1 (or the pseudogene TRBV3-2) with TRBJ2-5; 8 nucleotides line up with TRBD2. Trimming at V came to 1 base and at J to 4 bases, leaving 5 bases not matched to a gene. The CDR3 spans 15 residues. CDR1 is LGHDT and CDR2 is YNNKEL in the germline V gene (reference sequence). For the CDR3, the DNA is TGTGCCAGCAGCCAAGGGACTAGCTGGGGAGAGACCCAGTACTTC. Translation: CASSQGTSWGETQYF.

This chain connects TRBV28 to TRBJ1-1; TRBD1 is a possible D gene (5 bases). The CDR3 runs to 13 residues. Trimming shortened V by 5 bases and J by 8 bases, and 15 bases separated the two germline ends. CDR1 and CDR2 (germline): MDHEN, SYDVKM. CDR3 loop: CASSPGDGLEAFF. CDR3 in DNA: TGTGCCAGCAGTCCGGGGGACGGGCTGGAAGCTTTCTTT. Supplemented by reference TRBV28 and TRBJ1-1, the full variable domain reads DVKVTQSSRYLVKRTGEKVFLECVQDMDHENMFWYRQDPGLGLRLIYFSYDVKMKEKGDIPEGYSVSREKKERFSLILESASTNQTSMYLCASSPGDGLEAFFGQGTRLTVV.

The genes are TRBV5-5 and TRBJ2-7; D unclear. This CDR3 has 14 residues. The germline CDR1 and CDR2 sequences are SGHKS and YYEKEE (reference sequence). The germline V and J ends were trimmed by 7 bases and 2 bases, with 16 bases remaining between them. CDR3 residues: CASLRGFSAYEQYF. The CDR3 nucleotides read TGTGCCAGCCTCCGTGGGTTTTCAGCCTACGAGCAGTACTTC.

The chain is built from TRBV12-5 and TRBJ2-3; 8 bases agree with TRBD2. This CDR3 has 14 residues. Germline CDR1 LGHNT, CDR2 FRNRAP. V dropped 3 bases and J dropped 5; count of bases not matched to a gene: 4. The CDR3: CASGLAGARDTQYF. The CDR3 DNA is TGTGCTAGTGGTTTAGCGGGAGCGAGAGATACGCAGTATTTT.

This clone came up a few times. The chain has TRBV3-1 (or the pseudogene TRBV3-2) and TRBJ1-6; D remains ambiguous. Trimming pared 1 base from V and 9 bases from J, leaving 13 bases between. In germline, CDR1 is LGHDT, CDR2 YNNKEL (reference sequence). The length of the CDR3 is 15 residues. The CDR3 protein is CASSQGLGLGSPLHF. Here the CDR3 DNA reads TGTGCCAGCAGCCAAGGTTTAGGGCTCGGTTCACCCCTCCACTTT.

This chain connects TRBV7-9 to TRBJ2-5; TRBD1 matches 9 bases. CDR1 and CDR2 from the germline V gene are SEHNR and FQNEAQ (reference sequence). V dropped 1 base and J dropped 1; count of bases not matched to a gene: 1. The CDR3 length is 15 residues. CDR3 sequence (DNA): TGTGCCAGCAGCTTAGGGGACAGGGTCCAAGAGACCCAGTACTTC. Translating it yields CASSLGDRVQETQYF.

The rearrangement joins TRBV29-1 to TRBJ2-3, with no clear D. The CDR3 sequence is 12 residues long. Per germline, CDR1 SQVTM and CDR2 ANQGSEA. The CDR3 nucleotides read TGCGTCCAGAGTGCTGGCACAGATACGCAGTATTTT. This gives the protein CVQSAGTDTQYF.

The chain has TRBV14 and TRBJ2-3, with D unresolved. The CDR3 runs 13 residues. Looked up from germline, CDR1 is SGHDN and CDR2 is FVKESK. The ends were cut back, 2 bases at V and 3 bases at J, with 6 bases in the middle. CDR3 amino acids: CASSQQLTDTQYF. CDR3 coding DNA: TGTGCCAGCAGCCAACAATTGACAGATACGCAGTATTTT.

The chain combines TRBV27 with TRBJ2-5, with TRBD2 matching 7 bases. V was clipped by 6 bases and J by 5 bases; unmatched bases: 12. The CDR3 is 15 amino acids. Germline CDR1 MNHEY, CDR2 SMNVEV (reference sequence). The CDR3 loop is CASSRRWGGVETQYF. CDR3 sequence (DNA): TGTGCCAGCAGCCGACGATGGGGGGGAGTCGAGACCCAGTACTTC.

The chain carries TRBV29-1 and TRBJ2-5; 10 positions agree with TRBD1. V shed 6 bases, J shed 0 bases, and the junction held 4 bases outside the gene matches. Germline loops: CDR1 SQVTM, CDR2 ANQGSEA. There are 14 residues in the CDR3. This chain's CDR3 is CSVPGQGYQETQYF. CDR3 bases: TGCAGCGTGCCGGGACAGGGGTACCAAGAGACCCAGTACTTC.

This chain uses TRBV10-2 with TRBJ2-3; possible D gene TRBD1, 5 bases. This CDR3 region has 15 residues. V lost 6 bases and J lost 4, with 17 bases in between. Germline V gives CDR1 WSHSY, CDR2 SAAADI. The CDR3 DNA reads TGCGCCAGCAGCGACAGCCATCGTCCCGCAGATACGCAGTATTTT. This translates into CASSDSHRPADTQYF.

In this sample, this clone turned up a few times. The J gene is TRBJ1-3, the V gene TRBV7-9, with D unresolved. Germline V lookup: CDR1 SEHNR, CDR2 FQNEAQ (reference sequence). The V gene lost 4 bases and the J gene lost 2 bases, with 15 bases spanning the gap. The CDR3 spans 16 residues. In nucleotides, the CDR3 is TGTGCCAGCAGCTCCGCCGCGGACGCGGCTGGAAACACCATATATTTT. It is translated as CASSSAADAAGNTIYF.

This chain uses TRBV30 with TRBJ2-3; no clear D gene. The V gene lost 2 bases and the J gene lost 4 bases, with 4 bases spanning the gap. The CDR3 consists of 11 residues. Per germline, CDR1 GTSNPN and CDR2 SVGIG (reference sequence). The CDR3 sequence: CAWSLADTQYF. The CDR3 DNA reads as TGTGCCTGGAGTCTGGCAGATACGCAGTATTTT.

The J gene is TRBJ2-1, the V gene TRBV6-5; 9 nucleotides agree with TRBD2. There are 14 residues in the CDR3. Unmatched junction bases numbered 3, after V lost 6 bases and J lost 3 bases. Germline-derived CDR1 and CDR2 are MNHEY and SVGAGI. The chain's CDR3 is CASSGGGDYNEQFF. The CDR3 bases are TGTGCCAGCAGCGGCGGGGGGGACTACAATGAGCAGTTCTTC.

The chain recombines TRBV28 with TRBJ2-1; TRBD1 or TRBD2 may be the D gene (6 bases each). The CDR3 length is 15 residues. CDR1 and CDR2 (germline): MDHEN, SYDVKM. V gave up 2 bases and J gave up 7 bases, with 15 bases separating them. The CDR3, as DNA: TGTGCCAGCAGTTTAGCCTTAGGGGGGTTAAATGAGCAGTTCTTC. Translation: CASSLALGGLNEQFF.

This sequence joins TRBV10-3 and TRBJ2-7; TRBD2 agrees at 8 bases. The germline CDR1 and CDR2 sequences are ENHRY and SYGVKD. This CDR3 region has 13 residues. With V trimmed by 10 bases and J by 6 bases, 11 bases remained unmatched. CDR3 bases: TGTGCCACCCAACCAGCGGGAGTCGCCGAGCAGTACTTC. Protein sequence: CATQPAGVAEQYF.

V and J are TRBV27 and TRBJ1-3, with D possibly matching TRBD1 (6 bases). The CDR3 covers 17 residues. V shed 6 bases and J shed 5 bases, with 23 bases lying between them. Germline loops: CDR1 MNHEY, CDR2 SMNVEV (reference sequence). The CDR3 is CASSRKWGGQSRNTIYF. In DNA form, the CDR3 reads TGTGCCAGCAGCCGGAAGTGGGGGGGGCAATCCAGAAACACCATATATTTT.

This clone has a single count. The rearrangement joins TRBV10-3 to TRBJ1-1; 11 bases match TRBD1. The CDR3 runs to 15 residues. The V and J ends lost 7 bases and 3 bases, in that order; junction bases with no gene match: 7. Germline V gene lookup returns CDR1 ENHRY and CDR2 SYGVKD. CDR3 nucleotides: TGTGCCATCACGGACAGGGGGCAAGGGGACACTGAAGCTTTCTTT. It translates to CAITDRGQGDTEAFF.

The sample holds a few counts of this clone. This sequence joins TRBV4-2 and TRBJ1-2; D uncertain. V dropped 0 bases and J dropped 6 bases, with 2 bases sitting between them. Germline V CDR1 and CDR2: LGHNA, YNFKEQ. CDR3 size: 11 residues. In DNA, the CDR3 is TGTGCCAGCAGCCAAGAGGATGGCTACACCTTC. This encodes CASSQEDGYTF.

The rearrangement joins TRBV5-1 to TRBJ2-5; D unclear. This CDR3 has 15 residues. Deletions cut 4 bases from V and 1 base from J, with 14 bases between. Germline CDR1 SGHRS, CDR2 YFSETQ. In nucleotides, the CDR3 is TGCGCCAGCAGCGGAGCTGGACCCACCCAAGAGACCCAGTACTTC. Amino acids: CASSGAGPTQETQYF.

This chain uses TRBV6-4 with TRBJ2-6, with D hard to call. CDR1 MRHNA and CDR2 SNTAGT come from the germline V gene. The ends were cut back, 1 base at V and 0 bases at J, with 10 bases in the middle. The CDR3 runs 17 residues. CDR3 protein: CASSDFFRYSGANVLTF. Written as DNA, the CDR3 is TGTGCCAGCAGTGACTTTTTTCGGTACTCTGGGGCCAACGTCCTGACTTTC.